This entry is about one TCR beta chain. This entry comes from a study of blood T cell repertoires in COVID-19. Trimming stripped 0 bases from V and 5 bases from J, with 7 bases between. The CDR3 runs to 13 residues. CDR1 is MNHEY and CDR2 is SVGEGT in the germline V gene. Sequenced by immunoSEQ multiplex PCR; TCRdb stores in-frame clones only, minus some. The sample yields about 64,000 clones, 80% to 85% seen once. The TCR originated in a human donor in a cohort sampled during active COVID-19. The chain combines TRBV6-2 or TRBV6-3 with TRBJ1-2, with D unresolved. Source material: peripheral blood. Written as DNA, the CDR3 is TGTGCCAGCAGTTACTCTGGGAGATATGGCTACACCTTC. Translation gives CASSYSGRYGYTF.